This TCR beta chain was identified during a study of CD8+ T cells in alopecia areata. Extracted from the samples, RNA was reverse transcribed into cDNA to serve as the sequencing template. TCRdb's copy holds only in-frame clones and misses some; the assay was immunoSEQ multiplex PCR. The table includes around 140,000 clones, 45% to 60% detected once. The CDR3 length is 13 residues. The germline gives CDR1 MDHEN, CDR2 SYDVKM. V shed 8 bases, J shed 8 bases, and the junction held 3 bases outside the gene matches. This clone was counted a few times. The chain combines TRBV28 with TRBJ2-1, with 13 nucleotides matching TRBD2. The material was CD4+ T cells sorted from blood, obtained at week 0. The TCR originated in a human donor with alopecia areata. The CDR3 is CASGLAGVHEQFF. In nucleotides, the CDR3 is TGTGCCAGCGGACTAGCGGGAGTACATGAGCAGTTCTTC.